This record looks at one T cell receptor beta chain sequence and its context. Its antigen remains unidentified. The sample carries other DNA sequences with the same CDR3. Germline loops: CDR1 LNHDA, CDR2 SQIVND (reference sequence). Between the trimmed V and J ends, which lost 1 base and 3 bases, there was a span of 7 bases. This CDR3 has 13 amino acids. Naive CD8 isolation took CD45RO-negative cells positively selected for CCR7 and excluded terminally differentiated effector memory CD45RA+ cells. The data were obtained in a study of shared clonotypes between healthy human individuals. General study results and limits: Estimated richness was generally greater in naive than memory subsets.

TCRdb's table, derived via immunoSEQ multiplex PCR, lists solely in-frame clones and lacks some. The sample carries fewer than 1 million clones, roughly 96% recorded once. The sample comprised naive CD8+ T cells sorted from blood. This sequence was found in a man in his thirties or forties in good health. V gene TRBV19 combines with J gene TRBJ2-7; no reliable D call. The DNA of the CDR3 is TGTGCCAGTAGTATAGGTCAAGGCTACGAGCAGTACTTC. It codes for CASSIGQGYEQYF.